The 19 T cell receptor beta chains in this list originate from one sample, sequenced in a study of regulatory T cells in long-lasting Graves disease. The TCR beta library used iRepertoire HTBI primers with Arm-PCR amplification of CDR3. TCRdb itself ran the multiplex PCR reads through MiXCR, one entry per CDR3 protein. The sample includes about 470,000 distinct CDR3 sequences, about a fifth seen only once; the top ten take roughly 7%. Time point denoted: persistent/refractory GD, antithyroid drugs over 5 years with positive TRAb. PBMC-derived RNA was used for the TCR library. Sample: peripheral blood mononuclear cells (PBMCs), taken when the disease was refractory, from a patient treated with antithyroid drugs. The origin of the receptors is a female donor with Graves disease.

This clonotype has at least ten counts. This chain links TRBV19 with TRBJ2-5, with TRBD2 identical over 10 bases. Germline V CDR1 and CDR2: LNHDA, SQIVND (reference sequence). The J segment lost 2 bases and the V segment lost 7 bases, leaving 7 bases of the junction unmatched. The CDR3 spans 15 residues. Here the CDR3 DNA reads TGTGCCAGTACCGTTAGCGGGGGGCTACAAGAGACCCAGTACTTC. This translates into CASTVSGGLQETQYF.

This clonotype appeared a few times. The rearrangement uses TRBV6-1 and TRBJ1-3; D uncertain. This CDR3 has 15 residues. V was pared by 8 bases and J by 0 bases, with 14 bases between. Per germline, CDR1 MNHNS and CDR2 SASEGT. Written as DNA, the CDR3 is TGTGCCAGCGGACCGGACGGCCTCTCTGGAAACACCATATATTTT. It codes for CASGPDGLSGNTIYF.

This clonotype has just a few counts. The chain is built from TRBV6-5 and TRBJ2-7; D is perhaps TRBD1 (5 bases). The CDR3 is 14 residues long. Germline V lookup: CDR1 MNHEY, CDR2 SVGAGI. V was shortened by 2 bases and J by 6 bases, with 14 bases between the two germline ends. CDR3 nucleotide sequence: TGTGCCAGCAGTTACGGCAGGGTACGCACCGAGCAGTACTTC. This sequence encodes CASSYGRVRTEQYF.

This clonotype was counted only a few times. Here the CDR3 reads CASSPTILGGAGQPQHF. In DNA, the CDR3 is TGTGCCAGTAGTCCAACTATTCTAGGGGGGGCGGGTCAGCCCCAGCATTTT. The chain carries TRBV19 and TRBJ1-5; perhaps TRBD1 as D (6 bases). Germline-derived CDR1 and CDR2 are LNHDA and SQIVND (reference sequence). V was trimmed by 5 bases and J by 6 bases, leaving 23 bases between them. The CDR3 is 17 residues long.

The chain links TRBV7-9 to TRBJ2-7, with TRBD1 as a possible D gene (5 bases). V lost 1 base and J lost 3, with 13 bases in between. CDR1 is SEHNR, CDR2 FQNEAQ, per germline (reference sequence). The CDR3 loop spans 15 amino acids. In nucleotides, the CDR3 is TGTGCCAGCAGCTTAGGCAGGGCCCCAATCTACGAGCAGTACTTC. Its protein is CASSLGRAPIYEQYF.

This clonotype was seen a few times. The rearrangement links TRBV6-5 to TRBJ1-1; D ambiguous. Trimming removed 2 bases from V and 0 bases from J, with 10 bases in between. From germline, CDR1 is MNHEY and CDR2 SVGAGI. CDR3 size: 15 residues. The CDR3 is CASSYGRLMNTEAFF. DNA of the CDR3: TGTGCCAGCAGTTACGGTCGTCTCATGAACACTGAAGCTTTCTTT.

This clonotype was counted a single time. The chain employs TRBV13 and TRBJ2-7, with 8 nucleotides matching TRBD2. The V gene's germline CDR1 is PRHDT and CDR2 FYEKMQ (reference sequence). The V gene end was trimmed by 3 bases and the J gene end by 4 bases; junction bases not matched to a gene: 8. This CDR3 has 15 amino acids. The CDR3 sequence: CASSFTGLAVYEQYF. The CDR3 coding sequence is TGTGCCAGCAGCTTTACTGGACTAGCAGTATACGAGCAGTACTTC.

The chain is built from TRBV7-2 and TRBJ2-7; TRBD2 matches at 13 bases. CDR1 and CDR2 from the germline V gene are SGHTA and FQGNSA. The V segment lost 5 bases and the J segment 3 bases; nucleotides outside the gene matches: 7. CDR3 length: 16 residues. The CDR3 nucleotides are TGTGCCAGCAGCCCCGGGACTAGCGGGGAGAACTACGAGCAGTACTTC. Its translation: CASSPGTSGENYEQYF.

There are many counts of this clonotype. This chain links TRBV13 with TRBJ1-1; weak D call: TRBD1 (6 bases). V lost 4 bases and J lost 8, with 11 bases in between. This CDR3 contains 12 residues. Germline V gene data show CDR1 as PRHDT and CDR2 as FYEKMQ (reference sequence). CDR3 bases: TGTGCCAGCAGCTCGGGGGACAACGAAGCTTTCTTT. It specifies CASSSGDNEAFF.

At least ten counts were recorded for this clonotype. This chain links TRBV2 with TRBJ2-5; D is tentatively TRBD1 or TRBD2 (7 bases each). Germline CDR1 SNHLY, CDR2 FYNNEI. CDR3 length: 17 amino acids. Trimming removed 5 bases from V and 2 bases from J, with 21 bases in between. CDR3 loop: CASSNGRTGWGQETQYF. The CDR3 nucleotides are TGTGCCAGCAGTAACGGGAGGACAGGTTGGGGGCAAGAGACCCAGTACTTC.

In the case of this clonotype: A much larger clonotype is one base distant, so this may be a read error. The V call is TRBV15, the J call TRBJ1-1, with D hard to call. This CDR3 is built from 14 residues. In germline, CDR1 is LNHNV, CDR2 YYDKDF (reference sequence). Trimming pared 1 base from V and 7 bases from J, leaving 13 bases between. This CDR3 reads CATSRVGGFGEAFF. DNA of the CDR3: TGTGCCACCAGCAGAGTAGGAGGTTTCGGTGAAGCTTTCTTT. Full variable domain (outside the CDR3, taken from reference TRBV15 and TRBJ1-1): DAMVIQNPRYQVTQFGKPVTLSCSQTLNHNVMYWYQQKSSQAPKLLFHYYDKDFNNEADTPDNFQSRRPNTSFCFLDIRSPGLGDTAMYLCATSRVGGFGEAFFGQGTRLTVV.

The sample holds many counts of this clonotype. This chain joins TRBV6-1 and TRBJ1-2; D uncertain. CDR3 length equals 14 residues. The V and J ends lost 6 bases and 3 bases respectively, with 14 bases between them. Germline-derived CDR1 and CDR2 are MNHNS and SASEGT. This CDR3 reads CASRPPRVDYGYTF. The CDR3 coding sequence is TGTGCCAGCAGACCCCCTCGGGTGGACTATGGCTACACCTTC.

The chain couples TRBV6-2 or TRBV6-3 to TRBJ1-5; D ambiguous. The V gene lost 2 bases and the J gene lost 0 bases, with 11 bases spanning the gap. This CDR3 contains 16 residues. The V gene's germline CDR1 is MNHEY and CDR2 SVGEGT. The CDR3 sequence: CASSYRGPYSNQPQHF. For the CDR3, the DNA is TGTGCCAGCAGTTACCGCGGGCCTTATAGCAATCAGCCCCAGCATTTT.

This clonotype was detected a few times. The rearrangement links TRBV4-1 to TRBJ1-2; 9 bases map to TRBD1. V lost 0 bases, J lost 6 bases, and 14 bases stayed unmatched. The CDR3 covers 18 residues. Germline CDR1 is MGHRA and CDR2 is YSYEKL. In DNA, the CDR3 is TGCGCCAGCAGCCAAGATCGCGCGGGGACAGGGATGGTGAATGGCTACACCTTC. Translating gives CASSQDRAGTGMVNGYTF.

The CDR3 protein is CASSLSGGTVPYEQYF. Written as DNA, the CDR3 is TGTGCCAGCAGCCTGAGCGGGGGGACAGTCCCATACGAGCAGTACTTC. The chain links TRBV13 to TRBJ2-7; 9 bases match TRBD2. Germline CDR1 is PRHDT and CDR2 is FYEKMQ (reference sequence). The CDR3 consists of 16 residues. After removal of 5 bases from V and 4 bases from J, the junction contained 12 bases not matched to a gene.

This clonotype has ten or more counts. The V and J genes are TRBV6-2 or TRBV6-3 and TRBJ1-3; D unresolved. CDR1 MNHEY and CDR2 SVGEGT come from the germline V gene. V gave up 6 bases and J gave up 0 bases, with 6 bases separating them. This CDR3 has 13 amino acids. CDR3 region: CASSQSSGNTIYF. In nucleotides, the CDR3 is TGTGCCAGCAGCCAATCCTCTGGAAACACCATATATTTT.

This clonotype was seen at least ten times. The CDR3 here is CATTAQQGDTEAFF. The CDR3 DNA follows: TGTGCCACCACCGCTCAACAGGGGGACACTGAAGCTTTCTTT. This chain uses TRBV6-2 or TRBV6-3 with TRBJ1-1; 8 nucleotides agree with TRBD1. CDR3 length: 14 residues. The junction had 10 bases not matched to a gene; V was cut back by 10 bases and J by 3 bases. Per the germline V gene, CDR1 is MNHEY and CDR2 is SVGEGT.

This clonotype was picked up many times. The rearrangement joins TRBV28 to TRBJ1-4; 8 positions agree with TRBD1. J gave up 10 bases and V 7 bases, and 8 bases lay outside the gene matches. This CDR3 spans 13 amino acids. Germline lookup yields CDR1 MDHEN and CDR2 SYDVKM. The CDR3 DNA is TGTGCCAGCACCCCACAGGGGGTCGGAAAACTGTTTTTT. Translating it yields CASTPQGVGKLFF.

In its sample, this clonotype was seen a few times. V is TRBV3-1 and J is TRBJ2-7, with D unresolved. Germline lookup yields CDR1 LGHDT and CDR2 YNNKEL (reference sequence). This CDR3 comprises 15 residues. V was shortened by 1 base and J by 2 bases, with 12 bases between the two germline ends. The DNA of the CDR3 is TGTGCCAGCAGCCAAGGGTTGGGCCGAACCTACGAGCAGTACTTC. It is translated as CASSQGLGRTYEQYF.